This TCR beta chain was obtained from a study of cytomegalovirus exposure and HLA in healthy donors (TCRdb year 2017). Broadly, across the study: An earlier analysis of approximately 640 of the donors reported roughly 300 Gb of sequence data and 120 million or so unique TCR beta sequences from about 179 million T cells. Roughly 300 gigabases of sequencing data and 70 million to 95 million unique TCR sequences made up an early release that covered several hundred HLA-typed donors. The genetic ancestry cluster associated with self-reported Caucasian donors included roughly four fifths of the approximately 400 genotyped donors. The aim of the study was to test whether cataloging public T cell receptors could identify signatures of past pathogen exposure. Using immunosequencing, the study profiled T cell repertoires from about 650 subjects and related those repertoires to cytomegalovirus serostatus. A separate validation cohort of 100 to 150 different subjects was used in addition to the roughly 700-subject first cohort. High-throughput TCR immunosequencing, statistical association of individual TCRs with disease status, and machine learning were combined to predict cytomegalovirus infection status. A later analysis re-analyzed previously published TCR beta repertoires from roughly 600 donors and added high-resolution HLA genotyping to study TCR occurrence patterns. Rather than using new phenotypic data, the later analysis identified candidate immune exposures from TCR beta sequences and from how often those sequences occurred across donors. To decide whether each TCR beta V gene segment behaved as functional or pseudogenic, an earlier analysis of fewer than 750 of the donors relied on high-throughput TCR beta sequencing. Donor age, sex, ethnicity and CMV serostatus were compiled alongside the repertoire data. A later genetic analysis used genome-wide SNP genotypes for about 65% of the 666 donors, treating that subset as a discovery cohort. Every repertoire in the discovery cohort had been generated on one and the same sequencing platform. HLA typing covered class I and class II loci at four-digit resolution. Typing coverage differed by locus: A, B, C, DRB1 and DQB1 were typed in about 629-640 donors, DQA1 in roughly 500, DPA1 in 600 to 610, and DPB1 in roughly 450. Five DR-DQ haplotypes were handled as single units for association and clustering because linkage in the cohort was strong. Across 300 to 400 genotyped donors of the cohort, an average of about 200,000 unique TCR beta nucleotide sequences per donor were sequenced, and around 19% of those sequences were non-productive.

What the work shows at the level of the full study, not this receptor alone: A cluster of highly shared sequence variants was judged likely to represent a technical artifact of the sequencing pipeline. A later analysis found that TCR association rates varied across HLA loci, with DRB1 alleles showing the most associated TCRs and HLA-C alleles the fewest. The presence/absence analyses assumed that sequencing depth was roughly uniform across donors, and that assumption may not be true. Most TCR sequences were observed very rarely across donors, whereas some public TCRs were present in many individuals. An association between a missense DCLRE1C variant and V-gene and J-gene trimming of TCR beta chains was found in a later genetic analysis and replicated in an independent cohort. Specific HLA alleles were associated with over 15,000 TCR beta sequences at a false discovery rate of 0.05 in a later analysis. When HLA alleles, especially DR and DQ, strongly co-occurred, TCR associations were difficult to assign to individual alleles. The cohort was sequenced for TCR beta chains only, and without alpha or paired-chain data the features that could be detected were limited. The authors suggested that the approach could potentially be extended to other disease states and immunological phenotypes. In both the original and validation cohorts, the classifier was reported to diagnose cytomegalovirus status with high specificity and sensitivity. Most CMV-associated TCR beta chains appeared to be HLA-restricted in a later analysis, and the HLA associations seemed to be driven largely by CMV exposure. In a later analysis, HLA-associated TCR beta chains were found to be more clonally expanded and to have lower generation probabilities than equally common non-associated chains. In vitro tests confirmed that a few of the cytomegalovirus-associated TCR beta chains recognize cytomegalovirus antigens. Some IMGT-functional V segments, including TRBV6-2 and TRBV6-3, could not be told apart with the 87-base-pair reads, so those segments were excluded. HLA typing was unavailable for some donors at each locus, so association tests used only the typed subset. In a later analysis, several top co-occurrence clusters were reported to appear linked to parvovirus B19, influenza, CMV and Epstein-Barr virus. A total of 150 to 200 TCR beta chains were listed by the study as associated with cytomegalovirus. Immune exposure information for the cohort was limited to CMV serostatus. A further reported finding was that TCR beta sequences accurately predicted the HLA-A and HLA-B alleles for most subjects in the first cohort. In an earlier analysis of around 500 of the donors, most TCR beta V segments appeared in productive rearrangements about 87% or about 30% of the time, broadly matching IMGT annotations. Correlated functional status among segregating V segments might be attributable to linkage disequilibrium, but an unknown experimental factor could not be ruled out. Approximately 16 rarely observed V segments, including chromosome 9 orphons, were excluded from the earlier analysis of several hundred of the donors because counts were too low. Compared with the 666-donor mean, donors in an Asian-associated ancestry cluster had fewer N-insertions in productive TCRs, according to a later genetic analysis.

Receptors were amplified or captured by the immunoSEQ multiplex PCR assay. For the multiplex PCR, a mixture combining 60 forward primers for TCR Vbeta segments and 13 reverse primers for TCR Jbeta segments was used. The CDR3 region of rearranged TCR beta genes was amplified from genomic DNA with a multiplex PCR assay. The Illumina HiSeq System was used to sequence the amplified TCR beta libraries as 87-base-pair reads. The original pipeline was this. In a later analysis, some 80 million unique TCR beta chains were counted across the roughly 670 repertoires, and approximately 9.9 million of these chains were shared by at least two donors. A nearest-neighbor algorithm error-corrected the raw reads and collapsed the reads into unique sequences, merging closely related sequences to remove PCR and sequencing errors. Alignment of CDR3 sequences to IMGT reference sequences was used to assign V, D and J gene segments. For a sequence to be retained, a match of at least six nucleotides was required to both a V gene segment and a J gene segment. Rearrangements were called productive when the CDR3 lacked stop codons and stayed in frame with V and J; all others were non-productive. Following IMGT convention, CDR3 was defined as the stretch from the second conserved V-encoded cysteine to the conserved J-encoded phenylalanine. In an earlier analysis of around 640 of the donors, sequences lacking an unambiguous match to a single V gene segment were excluded. An earlier analysis of fewer than 750 of the donors classified V segments as functional when productive rearrangements were above 56.7% and as segregating when the standard deviation between donors was above 5%. A statistical classification framework was developed to diagnose cytomegalovirus status using the catalog of TCR beta chain sequences. A later analysis assigned V and J genes by comparing TCR nucleotide sequences with IMGT/GENE-DB human TR gene sequences. Using the TCRdist pipeline, a later analysis assigned CDR3 sequences along with most-parsimonious VDJ recombination scenarios. In a later analysis, each TCR beta chain was defined by its CDR3 amino acid sequence together with its V-gene family, and reads lacking a unique V-gene family were excluded. A later analysis removed roughly 590 highly shared, low-generation-probability nucleotide sequences to deal with suspected cross-contamination and a sequencing artifact. For each public chain, a later analysis derived a clonal expansion index from normalized ranks of inferred template counts within each repertoire. In a later analysis, generation probabilities were computed using a VDJ recombination model fitted to out-of-frame rearrangements, and the results were checked against IGoR. In a later analysis, hypergeometric tests were used to score TCR-TCR, TCR-HLA and TCR-CMV co-occurrence, with a repertoire-size bias correction applied to TCR pairs. A later analysis estimated false discovery rates by permuting HLA or CMV assignments 20 times. In a later analysis, co-occurring TCRs were grouped with DBSCAN, and TCRdist sequence similarity was added when clustering was performed within HLA-allele-positive subsets. Repertoires with fewer than 30,000 or more than 120,000 public chains were left out of co-occurrence clustering, as were five repertoires with anomalous nucleotide sharing. This is the immuneACCESS table as TCRdb keeps it, with only in-frame sequences that have V and J called. A part of the clones is gone; compared with another copy, unresolved V genes explain less than half, and the rest is unexplained. Clonal size and the V and J genes are those of that table, whereas D and trimming came from the DNA. This sample gives about 120,000 clones in total; about three quarters of them show up just once. The ten most abundant clones make up 2% to 3% of the sample.

The CDR3 numbers 14 residues from cysteine through phenylalanine. Kept here is only the CDR3 DNA, which spans 42 bases and is read in frame from base 1. V and J lose 4 bases and 5 bases, and a span of 14 bases separates them. CDR1 and CDR2 are drawn from the germline V gene: SGHTA, FQGNSA. The cohort consisted of 666 healthy bone marrow donors. At the time of sampling, all cohort members were nominally healthy, though unrecorded immune exposures were likely present. The donor was CMV seronegative and belonged to the group of several hundred seronegative cohort members. A peripheral blood sample was collected from each donor, and TCR beta sequencing was performed on peripheral blood mononuclear cells. The Qiagen DNeasy Blood Extraction Kit was used to extract genomic DNA from the blood cell samples. On this clone itself: This clone's antigen is unknown. Base-call qualities are not available, and no considerably larger clone is one nucleotide away.

The sequenced material came from PBMCs. The rearranged segments are TRBV7-2 and TRBJ1-2, with TRBD1 as a weak D call on 5 bases. This clonotype was obtained from a female donor in good health and CMV-seronegative. The CDR3 corresponds to CASSSSAGGYGYTF. DNA sequence: TGTGCCAGCAGCTCCTCCGCCGGGGGGTATGGCTACACCTTC.